This TCR beta chain was found in a study of OX40 agonist ivuxolimab in advanced cancers. Turning to the study itself: The study reported partial responses in three patients: one hepatocellular carcinoma, two cutaneous melanoma.

Assay used: immunoSEQ multiplex PCR; TCRdb lists only in-frame clones, some missing. The table includes tens of thousands of clones, around 80% detected once. With respect to this clone: Its antigen is currently unknown.

Whole-study findings and limits: Some of the nonresponding patients also showed low levels of normalized T-cell clonal expansion. At 0.1 to 3.0 mg/kg, CD4+ and CD8+ blood T cells expanded clonally by week 6.

This specimen consisted of CD4+ or CD8+ T cells sorted from blood, obtained in a trial of the OX40 agonist ivuxolimab. This sequence originates from an adult with an advanced solid tumor such as melanoma, head and neck, liver or kidney cancer.

CDR3 bases: TGTGCCAGCAGCGAAACTGAATACAATGAGCAGTTCTTC. It yields the protein CASSETEYNEQFF. V usage is TRBV7-9 and J usage is TRBJ2-1; D gene ambiguous. CDR1 and CDR2 (germline): SEHNR, FQNEAQ (reference sequence). This CDR3 spans 13 amino acids. Trimming took off 5 bases at V and 4 bases at J, with 9 bases between the two ends. Full variable domain (remainder filled in from reference TRBV7-9 and TRBJ2-1): DTGVSQNPRHKITKRGQNVTFRCDPISEHNRLYWYRQTLGQGPEFLTYFQNEAQLEKSRLLSDRFSAERPKGSFSTLEIQRTEQGDSAMYLCASSETEYNEQFFGPGTRLTVL.